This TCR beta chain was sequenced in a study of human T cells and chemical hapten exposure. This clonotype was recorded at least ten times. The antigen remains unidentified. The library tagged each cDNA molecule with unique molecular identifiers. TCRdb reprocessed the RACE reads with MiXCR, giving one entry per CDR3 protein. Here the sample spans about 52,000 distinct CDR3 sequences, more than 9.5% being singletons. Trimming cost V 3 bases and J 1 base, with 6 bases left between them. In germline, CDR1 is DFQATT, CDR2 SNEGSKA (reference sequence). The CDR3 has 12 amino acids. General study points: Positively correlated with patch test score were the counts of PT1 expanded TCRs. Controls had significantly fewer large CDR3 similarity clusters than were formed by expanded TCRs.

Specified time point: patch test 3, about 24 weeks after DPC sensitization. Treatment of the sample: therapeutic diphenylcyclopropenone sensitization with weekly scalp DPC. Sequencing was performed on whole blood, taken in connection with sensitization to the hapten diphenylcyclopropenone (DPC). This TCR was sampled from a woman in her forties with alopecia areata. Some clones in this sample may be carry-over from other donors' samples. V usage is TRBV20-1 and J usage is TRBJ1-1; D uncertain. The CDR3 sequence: CSASRRNTEAFF. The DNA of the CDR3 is TGCAGTGCTAGCCGACGGAACACTGAAGCTTTCTTT.